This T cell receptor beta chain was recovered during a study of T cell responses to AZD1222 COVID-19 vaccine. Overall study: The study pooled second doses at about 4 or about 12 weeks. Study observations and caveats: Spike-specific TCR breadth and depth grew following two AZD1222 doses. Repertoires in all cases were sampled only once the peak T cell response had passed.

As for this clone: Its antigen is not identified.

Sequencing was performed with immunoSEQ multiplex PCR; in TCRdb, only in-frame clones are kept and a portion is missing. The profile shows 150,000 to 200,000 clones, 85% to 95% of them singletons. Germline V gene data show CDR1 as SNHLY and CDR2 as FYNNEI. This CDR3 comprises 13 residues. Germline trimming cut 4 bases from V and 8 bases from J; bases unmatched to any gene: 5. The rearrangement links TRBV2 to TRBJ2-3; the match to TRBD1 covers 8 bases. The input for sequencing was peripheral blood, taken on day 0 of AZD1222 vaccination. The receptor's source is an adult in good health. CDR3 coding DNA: TGTGCCAGCAGTGTAAGGACAGGGATTACGCAGTATTTT. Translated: CASSVRTGITQYF.